This T cell receptor (beta chain) was retrieved from a study of T cells in Graves' hyperthyroidism and ophthalmopathy. Study details: Peripheral blood collection took place at initial diagnosis, before any treatment.

Patients were aged 18 to 65, had disease duration under 2 months, and had newly diagnosed hyperthyroidism. Uncontrolled infection, other autoimmune disease, pregnancy and lactation each barred patients from inclusion. Blood sampling occurred at first hyperthyroidism diagnosis, ahead of any ophthalmopathy symptoms. Amplification of TCR beta CDR3 regions was performed using RNA transcripts as template. In the first-round RT-PCR of the TCR CDR3, the HTBI primer set was used. TCRdb re-called the multiplex PCR reads with MiXCR, one entry per CDR3 protein. This sample has under 300,000 distinct CDR3 sequences; roughly 15% occur once, and the top ten carry 30%. This receptor was obtained from a woman in her fifties or sixties with Graves' hyperthyroidism that later progressed to Graves' ophthalmopathy. The specimen was blood.

The DNA of the CDR3 is TGTGCCAGCAGTCTCTCTTCGTCAGGGTTATACGAGCAGTACTTC. This encodes CASSLSSSGLYEQYF. This chain connects TRBV25-1 to TRBJ2-7; a weak D match, TRBD1 (5 bases). The V gene lost 5 bases and the J gene lost 4 bases, with 18 bases spanning the gap. The CDR3 consists of 15 residues. Germline loops: CDR1 MGHDK, CDR2 SYGVNS.